The present TCR beta chain was sequenced within a study of T cell responses to AZD1222 COVID-19 vaccine. Study conclusions and caveats: Spike-specific TCR breadth and depth rose after two AZD1222 doses. Seropositive at baseline were only a handful of AZD1222 recipients. Regions left unmutated in variants are reportedly the target of nearly half of spike-specific TCRs.

The V gene's germline CDR1 is SGHRS and CDR2 YFSETQ. The CDR3 is 16 amino acids. V was trimmed by 3 bases and J by 0 bases, leaving 16 bases between them. This clone was detected a few times. The antigen is unknown. Libraries were prepared by immunoSEQ multiplex PCR; TCRdb keeps only in-frame clonotypes and omits some of them. The table records about 94,000 clones, roughly 84% of them present only once. Sequences were derived from peripheral blood, sampled on day 0 of AZD1222 vaccination. The receptor's source is an adult in good health. The chain recombines TRBV5-1 with TRBJ2-7; the D gene is possibly TRBD2 (5 bases). The CDR3 sequence: CASSSQPPGSSYEQYF. For the CDR3, the DNA is TGCGCCAGCAGCTCGCAACCCCCGGGGAGCTCCTACGAGCAGTACTTC.